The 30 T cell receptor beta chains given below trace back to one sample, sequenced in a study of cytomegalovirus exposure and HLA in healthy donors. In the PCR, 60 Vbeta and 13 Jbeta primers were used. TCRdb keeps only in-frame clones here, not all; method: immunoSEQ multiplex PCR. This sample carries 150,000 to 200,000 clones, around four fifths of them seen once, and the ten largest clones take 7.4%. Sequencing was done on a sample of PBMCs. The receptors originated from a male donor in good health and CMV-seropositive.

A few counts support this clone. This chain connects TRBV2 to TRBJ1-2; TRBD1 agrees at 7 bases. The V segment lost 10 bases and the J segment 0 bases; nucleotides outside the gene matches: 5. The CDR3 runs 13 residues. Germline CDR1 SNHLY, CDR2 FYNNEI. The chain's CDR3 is CATPDRSNYGYTF. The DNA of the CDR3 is TGTGCCACCCCGGACAGGTCTAACTATGGCTACACCTTC.

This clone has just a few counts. The CDR3 loop is CASSLGDRDPSPLHF. CDR3 nucleotide sequence: TGCGCCAGCAGCTTGGGGGACAGGGACCCTTCACCCCTCCACTTT. The chain combines TRBV5-1 with TRBJ1-6; 9 bases fit TRBD1. Germline trimming cut 0 bases from V and 9 bases from J; bases unmatched to any gene: 4. In germline, CDR1 is SGHRS, CDR2 YFSETQ. The CDR3 consists of 15 residues.

This chain's CDR3 is CATGRVSGTGELFF. CDR3 DNA sequence: TGTGCCACCGGCAGGGTATCGGGCACCGGGGAGCTGTTTTTT. V is TRBV6-1 and J is TRBJ2-2, with D possibly matching TRBD1 (5 bases). The V gene's germline CDR1 is MNHNS and CDR2 SASEGT. The CDR3 has 14 residues. The V end lost 10 bases, the J end lost 4 bases, and 16 bases lay between the germline ends.

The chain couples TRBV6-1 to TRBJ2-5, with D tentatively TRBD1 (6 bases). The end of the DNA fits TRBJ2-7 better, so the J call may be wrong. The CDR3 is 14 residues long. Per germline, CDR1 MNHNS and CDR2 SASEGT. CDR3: CASSGRGRTYEQYF. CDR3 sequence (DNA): TGTGCCAGCAGTGGCAGGGGACGTACCTACGAGCAGTACTTC.

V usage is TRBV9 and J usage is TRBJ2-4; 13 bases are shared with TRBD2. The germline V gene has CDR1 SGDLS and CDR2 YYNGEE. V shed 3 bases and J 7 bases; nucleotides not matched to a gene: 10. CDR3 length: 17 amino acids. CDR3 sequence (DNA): TGTGCCAGCAGCGCCGGACTAGCGGGGGCCACGGGGAACATTCAGTACTTC. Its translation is CASSAGLAGATGNIQYF.

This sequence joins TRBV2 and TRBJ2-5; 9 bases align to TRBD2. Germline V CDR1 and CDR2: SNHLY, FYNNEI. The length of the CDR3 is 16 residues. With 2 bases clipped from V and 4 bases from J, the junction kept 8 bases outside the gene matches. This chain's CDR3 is CASSEFLAGSPETQYF. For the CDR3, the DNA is TGTGCCAGCAGTGAATTCCTAGCGGGGAGTCCAGAGACCCAGTACTTC.

The DNA of the CDR3 is TGTGCCAGTATCCCGCGGTGGAACACTGAAGCTTTCTTT. Translated, it gives CASIPRWNTEAFF. This sequence joins TRBV19 and TRBJ1-1; D unclear. With 7 bases removed from V and 1 base from J, the gap between germline ends came to 10 bases. From germline, CDR1 is LNHDA and CDR2 SQIVND (reference sequence). The CDR3 totals 13 residues.

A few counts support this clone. CDR3 amino acids: CASRTDSVSYEQYF. The CDR3 DNA reads TGTGCCAGCCGGACAGACTCAGTCTCCTACGAGCAGTACTTC. The chain carries TRBV2 and TRBJ2-7; D may be TRBD1 (6 bases). V shed 8 bases and J shed 0 bases, with 14 bases lying between them. Germline assignment: CDR1 SNHLY and CDR2 FYNNEI. This CDR3 region has 14 residues.

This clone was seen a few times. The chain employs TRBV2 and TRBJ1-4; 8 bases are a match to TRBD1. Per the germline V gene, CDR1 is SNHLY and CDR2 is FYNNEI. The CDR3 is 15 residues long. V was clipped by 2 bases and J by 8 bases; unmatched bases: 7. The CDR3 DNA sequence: TGTGCCAGCAGTGAATTGGACAGGGCTGGCGAAAAACTGTTTTTT. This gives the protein CASSELDRAGEKLFF.

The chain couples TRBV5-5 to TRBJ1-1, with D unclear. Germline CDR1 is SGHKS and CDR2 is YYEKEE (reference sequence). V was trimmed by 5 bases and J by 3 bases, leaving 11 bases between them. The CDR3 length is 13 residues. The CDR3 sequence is CASRLSSYTEAFF. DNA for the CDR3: TGTGCCAGCAGATTATCAAGCTACACTGAAGCTTTCTTT.

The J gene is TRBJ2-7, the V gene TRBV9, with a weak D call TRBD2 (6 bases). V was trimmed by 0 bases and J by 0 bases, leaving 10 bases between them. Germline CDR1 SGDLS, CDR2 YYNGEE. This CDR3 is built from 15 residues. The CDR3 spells CASSVAFGSSYEQYF. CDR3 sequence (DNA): TGTGCCAGCAGCGTAGCTTTCGGGAGCTCCTACGAGCAGTACTTC.

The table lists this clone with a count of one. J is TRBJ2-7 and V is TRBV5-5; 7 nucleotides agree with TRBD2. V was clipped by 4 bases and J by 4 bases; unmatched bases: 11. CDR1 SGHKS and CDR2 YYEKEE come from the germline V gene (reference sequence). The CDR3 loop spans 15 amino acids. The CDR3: CASSRDLGRVYEQYF. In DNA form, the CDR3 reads TGTGCCAGCAGCCGGGACTTGGGGAGGGTGTACGAGCAGTACTTC.

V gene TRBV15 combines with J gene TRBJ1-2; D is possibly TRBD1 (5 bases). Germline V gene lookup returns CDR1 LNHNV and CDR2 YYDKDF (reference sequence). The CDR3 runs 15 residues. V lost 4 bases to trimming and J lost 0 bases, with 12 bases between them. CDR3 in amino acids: CATSKRTTANYGYTF. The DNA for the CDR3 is TGTGCCACCAGCAAACGGACAACAGCTAACTATGGCTACACCTTC.

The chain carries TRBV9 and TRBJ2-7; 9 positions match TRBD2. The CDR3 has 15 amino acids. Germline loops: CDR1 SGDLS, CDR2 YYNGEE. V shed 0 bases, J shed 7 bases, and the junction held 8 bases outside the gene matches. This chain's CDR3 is CASSVGSGGTWEQYF. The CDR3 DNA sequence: TGTGCCAGCAGCGTAGGTAGCGGGGGAACATGGGAGCAGTACTTC.

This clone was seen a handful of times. This CDR3 reads CASSLAQGAMNTEAFF. CDR3 nucleotide sequence: TGCGCCAGCAGCTTGGCGCAGGGGGCCATGAACACTGAAGCTTTCTTT. V and J are TRBV5-1 and TRBJ1-1, with 8 bases that match TRBD1. Losses at the gene ends were 0 bases for V and 0 bases for J; bases not matched to a gene: 4. The germline V gene encodes CDR1 SGHRS and CDR2 YFSETQ. The CDR3 has 16 residues.

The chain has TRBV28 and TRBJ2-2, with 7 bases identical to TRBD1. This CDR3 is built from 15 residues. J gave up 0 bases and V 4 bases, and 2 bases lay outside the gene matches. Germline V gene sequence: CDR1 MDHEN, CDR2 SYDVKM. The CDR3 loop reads CASSSDRPNTGELFF. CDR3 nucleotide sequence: TGTGCCAGCAGTTCGGACAGGCCGAACACCGGGGAGCTGTTTTTT.

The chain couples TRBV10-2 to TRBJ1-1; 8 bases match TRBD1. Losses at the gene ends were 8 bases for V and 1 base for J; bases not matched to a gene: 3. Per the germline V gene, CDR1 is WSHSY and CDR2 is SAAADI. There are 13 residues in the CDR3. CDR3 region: CASGTGPNTEAFF. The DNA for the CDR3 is TGCGCCAGCGGGACAGGACCGAACACTGAAGCTTTCTTT.

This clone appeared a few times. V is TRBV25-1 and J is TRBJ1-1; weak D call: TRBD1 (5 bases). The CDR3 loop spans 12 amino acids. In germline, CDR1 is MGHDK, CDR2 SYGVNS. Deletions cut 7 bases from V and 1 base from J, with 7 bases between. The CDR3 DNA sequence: TGTGCCAGCAAGACAGCGAACACTGAAGCTTTCTTT. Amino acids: CASKTANTEAFF.

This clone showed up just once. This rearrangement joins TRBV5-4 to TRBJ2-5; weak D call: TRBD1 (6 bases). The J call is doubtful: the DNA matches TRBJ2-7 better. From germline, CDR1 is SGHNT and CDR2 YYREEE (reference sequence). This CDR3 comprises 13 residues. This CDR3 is CASSLTGTYEQYF. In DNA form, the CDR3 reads TGTGCCAGCAGCTTAACAGGGACCTACGAGCAGTACTTC.

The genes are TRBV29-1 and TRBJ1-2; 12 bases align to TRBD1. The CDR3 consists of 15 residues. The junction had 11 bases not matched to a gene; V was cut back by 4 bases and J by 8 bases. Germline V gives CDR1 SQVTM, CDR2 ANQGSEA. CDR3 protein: CSVGGSGTGGEGYTF. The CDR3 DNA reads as TGCAGCGTTGGAGGGTCCGGGACAGGGGGCGAAGGCTACACCTTC. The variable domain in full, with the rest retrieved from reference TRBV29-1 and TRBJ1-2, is SAVISQKPSRDICQRGTSLTIQCQVDSQVTMMFWYRQQPGQSLTLIATANQGSEATYESGFVIDKFPISRPNLTFSTLTVSNMSPEDSSIYLCSVGGSGTGGEGYTFGSGTRLTVV.

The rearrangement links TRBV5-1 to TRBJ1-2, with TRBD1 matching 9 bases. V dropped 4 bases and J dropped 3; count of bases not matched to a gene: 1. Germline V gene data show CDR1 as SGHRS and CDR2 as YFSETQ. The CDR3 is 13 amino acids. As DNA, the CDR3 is TGCGCCAGCAGCCGGACAGGGGACTATGGCTACACCTTC. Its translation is CASSRTGDYGYTF.

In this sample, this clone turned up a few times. The CDR3 here is CASSFGRGMADTQYF. The CDR3 DNA sequence: TGTGCCAGCAGTTTTGGTCGGGGAATGGCAGATACGCAGTATTTT. The V gene is TRBV27, the J gene TRBJ2-3; maybe TRBD2 (5 bases). Germline V gene sequence: CDR1 MNHEY, CDR2 SMNVEV (reference sequence). The CDR3 sequence is 15 residues long. Trimming left V 3 bases short and J 4 bases short, with 14 bases between.

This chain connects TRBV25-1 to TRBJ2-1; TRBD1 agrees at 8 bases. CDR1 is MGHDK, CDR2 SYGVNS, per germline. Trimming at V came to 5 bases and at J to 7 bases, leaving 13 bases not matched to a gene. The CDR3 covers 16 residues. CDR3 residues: CASSHIRTGLGNEQFF. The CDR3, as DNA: TGTGCCAGCAGTCATATCCGGACAGGGCTCGGGAATGAGCAGTTCTTC.

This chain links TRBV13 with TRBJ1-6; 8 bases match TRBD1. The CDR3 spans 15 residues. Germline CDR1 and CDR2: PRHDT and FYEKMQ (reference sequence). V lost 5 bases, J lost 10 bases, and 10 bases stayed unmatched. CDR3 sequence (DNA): TGTGCCAGCAGCCCCTTCCAGGGGGCGCGGTCACCCCTCCACTTT. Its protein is CASSPFQGARSPLHF.

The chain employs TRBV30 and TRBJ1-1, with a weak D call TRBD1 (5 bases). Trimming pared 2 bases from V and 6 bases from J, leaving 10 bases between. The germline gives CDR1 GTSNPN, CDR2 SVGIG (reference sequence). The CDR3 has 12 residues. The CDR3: CAWSRRGAEAFF. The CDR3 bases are TGTGCCTGGAGTAGGCGGGGGGCTGAAGCTTTCTTT.

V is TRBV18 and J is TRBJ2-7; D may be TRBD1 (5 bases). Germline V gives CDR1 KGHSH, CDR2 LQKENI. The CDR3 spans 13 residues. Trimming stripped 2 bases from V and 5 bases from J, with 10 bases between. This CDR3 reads CASSPSGNDEQYF. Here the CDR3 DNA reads TGTGCCAGCTCACCATCAGGGAACGACGAGCAGTACTTC.

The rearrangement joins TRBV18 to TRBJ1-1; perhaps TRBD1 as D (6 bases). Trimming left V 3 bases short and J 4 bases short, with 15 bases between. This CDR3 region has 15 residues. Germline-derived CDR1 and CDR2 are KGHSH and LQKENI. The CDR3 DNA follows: TGTGCCAGCTCACCGGAGGGGGGGCGGAGCACTGAAGCTTTCTTT. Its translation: CASSPEGGRSTEAFF.

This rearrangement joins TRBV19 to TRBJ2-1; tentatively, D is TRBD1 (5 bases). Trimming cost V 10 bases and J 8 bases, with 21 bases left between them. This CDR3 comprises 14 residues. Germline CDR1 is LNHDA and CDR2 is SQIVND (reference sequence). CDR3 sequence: CATFGQGGEDEQFF. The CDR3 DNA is TGTGCCACATTCGGGCAGGGCGGTGAGGATGAGCAGTTCTTC.

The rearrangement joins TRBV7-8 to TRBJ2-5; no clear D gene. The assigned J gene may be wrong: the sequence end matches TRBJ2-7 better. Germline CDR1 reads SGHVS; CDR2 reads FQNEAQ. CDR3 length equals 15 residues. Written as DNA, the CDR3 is TGTGCCAGCAGCTCGACTTCAGTACTCTCCTACGAGCAGTACTTC. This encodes CASSSTSVLSYEQYF.

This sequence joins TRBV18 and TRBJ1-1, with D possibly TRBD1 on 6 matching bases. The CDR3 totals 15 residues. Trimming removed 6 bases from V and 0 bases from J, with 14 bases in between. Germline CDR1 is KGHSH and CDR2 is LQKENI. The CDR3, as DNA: TGTGCCAGCTCTCAGGACAGCGAAATGAACACTGAAGCTTTCTTT. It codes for CASSQDSEMNTEAFF.